This note documents a single T cell receptor beta chain sequence. In the authors' methods: Estimation of nucleated cell counts was performed using reference gene primer amplification. Profiled with immunoSEQ multiplex PCR; TCRdb holds only in-frame clones, not every one. The V and J calls and clone size are taken from that table; D and trimming were inferred from the DNA. The sample contains some 320,000 clones, roughly 90% of which appear only once. The data belong to a study of blood T cell repertoires in COVID-19. Study-level background: The study drew acute and convalescent COVID-19 samples from the United States, Italy and Spain. Sources were T cells, B-cell-depleted T cells, or PBMCs; the material itself was cDNA or gDNA.

The CDR3 is made up of 14 amino acids. V shed 6 bases, J shed 7 bases, and the junction held 5 bases outside the gene matches. CDR1 is MNHNY, CDR2 SVGAGI, per germline (reference sequence). The rearrangement links TRBV6-6 to TRBJ1-4; 10 bases fit TRBD1. This sequence was found in a woman in her thirties with COVID-19, enrolled during active disease. Sequenced input: peripheral blood. The CDR3 nucleotides read TGTGCCAGCAGGGGACAGGGGCCGGGTGAAAAACTGTTTTTT. Translated, it gives CASRGQGPGEKLFF.